This T cell receptor (beta chain) was sequenced in a study of OX40 agonist ivuxolimab in advanced cancers. In the study overall: Three patients showed partial responses: one hepatocellular carcinoma and two cutaneous melanoma cases. Broader study findings: CD4+ and CD8+ blood T cells expanded clonally by week 6 at 0.1 to 3.0 mg/kg.

Only in-frame clones appear in the TCRdb table, and some are missing; sequencing was by immunoSEQ multiplex PCR. Here the sample spans about 150,000 clones, approximately 94% being singletons. This clone was seen only once. Its antigen is still unknown. Source: CD4+ or CD8+ T cells sorted from blood, taken in a trial of the OX40 agonist ivuxolimab. The receptor was derived from an adult with an advanced solid tumor such as melanoma, head and neck, liver or kidney cancer.

CDR3 DNA sequence: TGCGCCAGCAGCCAAGATGGTGTGTGGGTAGCGGGAGGGGGATACAATGAGCAGTTCTTC. Encoded protein: CASSQDGVWVAGGGYNEQFF. The genes are TRBV4-3 and TRBJ2-1; 11 nucleotides line up with TRBD2. Germline values: CDR1 LGHNA, CDR2 YSLEER. V shed 0 bases, J shed 4 bases, and the junction held 14 bases outside the gene matches. This CDR3 region has 20 residues.